The next 28 T cell receptor beta chains were all read from a single sample in a study of T cell repertoires in cytomegalovirus infection. Antigens for these TCRs are unknown. One entry per CDR3 protein, called by TCRdb with MiXCR from the reads. This table has fewer than 900,000 distinct CDR3 sequences, almost 30% appearing once. The sample consisted of cultured CD8+ T cells from PBMCs, taken from culture after CMV antigen stimulation. The receptor set was obtained from a human donor in good health (CMV status not recorded). Some clones in this sample may be carry-over from other donors' samples.

This clonotype is a singleton in its sample. The J gene is TRBJ2-2, the V gene TRBV28; possible D gene TRBD1, 6 bases. The germline V and J ends were trimmed by 5 bases and 2 bases, with 12 bases remaining between them. The CDR3 sequence is 15 residues long. From germline, CDR1 is MDHEN and CDR2 SYDVKM. The CDR3 DNA is TGTGCCAGCAGTCACCGGGACACCAACACCGGGGAGCTGTTTTTT. Protein sequence: CASSHRDTNTGELFF.

The J gene is TRBJ2-4, the V gene TRBV6-6; tentatively, D is TRBD1 (6 bases). The CDR3 is made up of 15 amino acids. V was pared by 0 bases and J by 8 bases, with 14 bases between. Germline V lookup: CDR1 MNHNY, CDR2 SVGAGI (reference sequence). CDR3 DNA: TGTGCCAGCAGTTACTCGGCAGGGGAAGTTTACATTCAGTACTTC. It is translated as CASSYSAGEVYIQYF.

This clonotype occurred a few times. The chain joins TRBV7-2 to TRBJ1-4; 7 nucleotides align to TRBD1. Germline CDR1 reads SGHTA; CDR2 reads FQGNSA. The CDR3 has 13 amino acids. Germline trimming cut 6 bases from V and 7 bases from J; bases unmatched to any gene: 5. CDR3 bases: TGTGCCAGCAGGACAGGGTGGGGTGAAAAACTGTTTTTT. It translates to CASRTGWGEKLFF.

The rearrangement uses TRBV27 and TRBJ2-6; 7 nucleotides agree with TRBD1. V lost 8 bases and J lost 0; bases outside the gene matches: 10. Germline V lookup: CDR1 MNHEY, CDR2 SMNVEV (reference sequence). The CDR3 sequence is 17 residues long. The CDR3 DNA reads as TGTGCCAGCCTGCCCGGGTCAGGGGGCTCTGGGGCCAACGTCCTGACTTTC. Translated: CASLPGSGGSGANVLTF.

Of note for this clonotype: One base away lies a much larger clone, so this may be a sequencing read error. This CDR3 fails to terminate in the conserved phenylalanine or tryptophan, so it likely reflects a read error. V gene TRBV7-6 combines with J gene TRBJ1-3; 8 bases are shared with TRBD1. Germline V CDR1 and CDR2: SGHVS, FNYEAQ. CDR3 length: 16 residues. The V segment lost 5 bases and the J segment 3 bases; nucleotides outside the gene matches: 9. The DNA for the CDR3 is TGTGCCAGCAGCCCCCGGACAGGGTATGGTGGAAACACCATATATATT. This codes for CASSPRTGYGGNTIYI.

The chain is built from TRBV4-3 and TRBJ2-1, with TRBD1 as a possible D gene (5 bases). V shed 2 bases and J shed 8 bases, with 13 bases lying between them. The CDR3 contains 14 residues. Germline V gene lookup returns CDR1 LGHNA and CDR2 YSLEER. In nucleotides, the CDR3 is TGCGCCAGCAGCCAAAGAGTAGGGGCCGATGAGCAGTTCTTC. It yields the protein CASSQRVGADEQFF.

The V gene is TRBV27, the J gene TRBJ2-5; the D gene is possibly TRBD2 (7 bases). CDR1 is MNHEY, CDR2 SMNVEV, per germline (reference sequence). The CDR3 covers 15 residues. The V end lost 5 bases, the J end lost 5 bases, and 18 bases lay between the germline ends. CDR3 sequence (DNA): TGTGCCAGCAGTCCGAGGGGGGGAATCGGCGAGACCCAGTACTTC. Its translation is CASSPRGGIGETQYF.

The gene calls are TRBV29-1 and TRBJ2-1; the D gene is possibly TRBD1 (6 bases). The CDR3 runs to 14 residues. The V end was cut by 7 bases, the J end by 3 bases, with 16 bases between. In germline, CDR1 is SQVTM, CDR2 ANQGSEA. In DNA, the CDR3 is TGCAGCGCTGAGGGCACAGGGAACTACAATGAGCAGTTCTTC. It encodes CSAEGTGNYNEQFF.

There are a few counts of this clonotype. The CDR3 region has the DNA TGTGCCAGCAGTTTATCCCCTCTAGAGACCCAGTACTTC. It codes for CASSLSPLETQYF. This chain joins TRBV28 and TRBJ2-5, with no clear D. CDR1 and CDR2 from the germline V gene are MDHEN and SYDVKM. Trimming shortened V by 1 base and J by 4 bases, and 7 bases separated the two germline ends. This CDR3 region has 13 residues.

The chain joins TRBV7-2 to TRBJ1-1; the D is unclear. Trimming took 4 bases from V and 4 from J, leaving 10 bases between them. Germline V lookup: CDR1 SGHTA, CDR2 FQGNSA. The CDR3 sequence is 13 residues long. Here the CDR3 DNA reads TGTGCCAGCAGCTGGGCCTTAGGCACTGAAGCTTTCTTT. Residues: CASSWALGTEAFF.

The gene calls are TRBV7-3 and TRBJ2-1, with TRBD1 matching 9 bases. The V gene end was trimmed by 4 bases and the J gene end by 8 bases; junction bases not matched to a gene: 9. The CDR3 spans 15 residues. The germline V gene has CDR1 SGHTA and CDR2 FQGTGA. CDR3 amino acids: CASSSIGTGLHEQFF. The CDR3 DNA sequence: TGTGCCAGCAGCTCCATCGGGACAGGGCTCCATGAGCAGTTCTTC.

This clonotype occurred a few times. CDR3 DNA sequence: TGTGCCAGCAGTCCGGCGGGTTCACCCCTCCACTTT. It encodes CASSPAGSPLHF. V gene TRBV12-3 or TRBV12-4 combines with J gene TRBJ1-6; no clear D gene. This CDR3 region has 12 residues. Trimming shortened V by 5 bases and J by 9 bases, and 8 bases separated the two germline ends.

The chain recombines TRBV7-8 with TRBJ1-6; TRBD1 is a possible D gene (6 bases). Germline CDR1 reads SGHVS; CDR2 reads FQNEAQ. Trimming took off 1 base at V and 8 bases at J, with 21 bases between the two ends. The CDR3 is 18 amino acids. The CDR3 DNA is TGTGCCAGCAGCTTAGGGTTTACCGGTGGGGGGGCTGATTCACCCCTCCACTTT. Translation gives CASSLGFTGGGADSPLHF.

The chain couples TRBV4-2 to TRBJ2-1, with D possibly matching TRBD2 (5 bases). This CDR3 is built from 15 residues. Looked up from germline, CDR1 is LGHNA and CDR2 is YNFKEQ. The V end lost 5 bases, the J end lost 0 bases, and 11 bases lay between the germline ends. In DNA form, the CDR3 reads TGTGCCAGCAGCTCGACTACCGACTCCTACAATGAGCAGTTCTTC. This encodes CASSSTTDSYNEQFF.

The chain uses TRBV20-1 and TRBJ2-3, with TRBD2 identical over 7 bases. Germline V lookup: CDR1 DFQATT, CDR2 SNEGSKA (reference sequence). The CDR3 sequence is 15 residues long. The V segment lost 6 bases and the J segment 2 bases; nucleotides outside the gene matches: 11. Here the CDR3 reads CSAEMGGEPTDTQYF. CDR3 DNA sequence: TGCAGTGCCGAGATGGGGGGGGAACCCACAGATACGCAGTATTTT.

The chain carries TRBV27 and TRBJ1-2; D possibly corresponds to TRBD1 (5 bases). V was pared by 6 bases and J by 4 bases, with 21 bases between. The germline V gene encodes CDR1 MNHEY and CDR2 SMNVEV (reference sequence). CDR3 size: 16 residues. This chain's CDR3 is CASRPRVGEGGYGYTF. The CDR3 bases are TGTGCCAGCAGACCTAGGGTAGGGGAAGGAGGCTATGGCTACACCTTC.

This chain joins TRBV7-9 and TRBJ2-5, with D perhaps matching TRBD1 (6 bases). The CDR3 loop spans 15 amino acids. Germline CDR1 reads SEHNR; CDR2 reads FQNEAQ (reference sequence). Trimming removed 6 bases from V and 5 bases from J, with 19 bases in between. CDR3 amino acids: CASSYGQTTWETQYF. The CDR3 nucleotides read TGTGCCAGCAGTTACGGACAGACCACCTGGGAGACCCAGTACTTC.

In its sample, this clonotype was seen many times. The chain joins TRBV7-2 to TRBJ1-4; TRBD1 might be the D (5 bases). Trimming removed 10 bases at V and 6 bases at J, with 24 bases between. The germline V gene encodes CDR1 SGHTA and CDR2 FQGNSA. The CDR3 has 16 amino acids. The CDR3: CAIPWDGEGRYEKLFF. CDR3 bases: TGTGCCATTCCGTGGGACGGTGAGGGGCGCTATGAAAAACTGTTTTTT.

This clonotype was seen once. The chain joins TRBV20-1 to TRBJ1-2; TRBD1 might be the D (6 bases). This CDR3 contains 14 residues. Trimming pared 0 bases from V and 8 bases from J, leaving 16 bases between. Germline V lookup: CDR1 DFQATT, CDR2 SNEGSKA (reference sequence). The chain's CDR3 is CSARESGGGSGYTF. CDR3 in DNA: TGCAGTGCTAGAGAGTCAGGAGGGGGGAGCGGCTACACCTTC.

This clonotype has a count of ten or more. V gene TRBV7-9 combines with J gene TRBJ2-1, with 7 bases fitting TRBD1. The junction had 12 bases not matched to a gene; V was cut back by 5 bases and J by 8 bases. Germline lookup yields CDR1 SEHNR and CDR2 FQNEAQ (reference sequence). CDR3 length: 15 amino acids. The CDR3 DNA reads as TGTGCCAGCAGCCGAAATTACGACAGGGCGGATGAGCAGTTCTTC. It specifies CASSRNYDRADEQFF.

This chain uses TRBV6-2 or TRBV6-3 with TRBJ2-5; D gene unclear. V was cut by 2 bases and J by 1 base, with 8 bases left in between. The CDR3 spans 14 residues. Germline CDR1 reads MNHEY; CDR2 reads SVGEGT. CDR3: CASSYEGPQETQYF. In nucleotides, the CDR3 is TGTGCCAGCAGTTACGAAGGTCCCCAAGAGACCCAGTACTTC.

The rearrangement uses TRBV29-1 and TRBJ2-5; D is ambiguous. Between the trimmed V and J ends, which lost 4 bases and 4 bases, there was a span of 10 bases. Germline values: CDR1 SQVTM, CDR2 ANQGSEA. CDR3 length: 12 amino acids. CDR3 region: CSVVEIGETQYF. The CDR3 nucleotides read TGCAGCGTTGTAGAGATTGGAGAGACCCAGTACTTC.

V gene TRBV15 combines with J gene TRBJ1-6; D not resolved. Germline loops: CDR1 LNHNV, CDR2 YYDKDF (reference sequence). V was shortened by 0 bases and J by 6 bases, with 9 bases between the two germline ends. This CDR3 spans 15 amino acids. CDR3 DNA sequence: TGTGCCACCAGCAGAGATGGAGTTTTTAATTCACCCCTCCACTTT. Amino acids: CATSRDGVFNSPLHF. The variable domain in full, completed from reference TRBV15 and TRBJ1-6, reads DAMVIQNPRYQVTQFGKPVTLSCSQTLNHNVMYWYQQKSSQAPKLLFHYYDKDFNNEADTPDNFQSRRPNTSFCFLDIRSPGLGDTAMYLCATSRDGVFNSPLHFGNGTRLTVT.

The J gene is TRBJ2-6, the V gene TRBV24-1; perhaps D is TRBD1 or TRBD2 (5 bases each). The CDR3 runs to 17 residues. Germline V gives CDR1 KGHDR, CDR2 SFDVKD. V lost 4 bases, J lost 0 bases, and 12 bases lay in between. The CDR3 region has the DNA TGTGCCACCAGTGAACGGGACCGGAGCTCTGGGGCCAACGTCCTGACTTTC. It translates to CATSERDRSSGANVLTF.

V usage is TRBV2 and J usage is TRBJ2-1; D uncertain. Trimming removed 3 bases from V and 15 bases from J, with 15 bases in between. The CDR3 loop spans 12 amino acids. Germline V gives CDR1 SNHLY, CDR2 FYNNEI. The CDR3 reads CASSDGWFSGFF. The CDR3 DNA is TGTGCCAGCAGTGACGGGTGGTTTAGTGGGTTCTTC.

The chain joins TRBV7-9 to TRBJ2-7; D not resolved. V was trimmed by 5 bases and J by 7 bases, leaving 12 bases between them. CDR3 size: 12 residues. CDR1 is SEHNR, CDR2 FQNEAQ, per germline (reference sequence). CDR3 DNA sequence: TGTGCCAGCAGCCCGGGCGGCAGGGAGCAGTACGTC. Residues: CASSPGGREQYV.

V is TRBV4-2 and J is TRBJ1-5; D is ambiguous. CDR3 size: 13 residues. Germline assignment: CDR1 LGHNA and CDR2 YNFKEQ. Deletions cut 0 bases from V and 6 bases from J, with 6 bases between. CDR3 nucleotides: TGTGCCAGCAGCCAAGATTTTCCTCAGCCCCAGCATTTT. Amino acids: CASSQDFPQPQHF.

This clonotype was seen a handful of times. V and J are TRBV6-1 and TRBJ2-1; D perhaps matches TRBD2 (6 bases). Between the trimmed V and J ends, which lost 3 bases and 2 bases, there was a span of 14 bases. Germline CDR1 is MNHNS and CDR2 is SASEGT. The CDR3 is made up of 16 amino acids. In DNA form, the CDR3 reads TGTGCCAGCAGTGAGACCGGGACTCTGGCCTACAATGAGCAGTTCTTC. Translation gives CASSETGTLAYNEQFF.